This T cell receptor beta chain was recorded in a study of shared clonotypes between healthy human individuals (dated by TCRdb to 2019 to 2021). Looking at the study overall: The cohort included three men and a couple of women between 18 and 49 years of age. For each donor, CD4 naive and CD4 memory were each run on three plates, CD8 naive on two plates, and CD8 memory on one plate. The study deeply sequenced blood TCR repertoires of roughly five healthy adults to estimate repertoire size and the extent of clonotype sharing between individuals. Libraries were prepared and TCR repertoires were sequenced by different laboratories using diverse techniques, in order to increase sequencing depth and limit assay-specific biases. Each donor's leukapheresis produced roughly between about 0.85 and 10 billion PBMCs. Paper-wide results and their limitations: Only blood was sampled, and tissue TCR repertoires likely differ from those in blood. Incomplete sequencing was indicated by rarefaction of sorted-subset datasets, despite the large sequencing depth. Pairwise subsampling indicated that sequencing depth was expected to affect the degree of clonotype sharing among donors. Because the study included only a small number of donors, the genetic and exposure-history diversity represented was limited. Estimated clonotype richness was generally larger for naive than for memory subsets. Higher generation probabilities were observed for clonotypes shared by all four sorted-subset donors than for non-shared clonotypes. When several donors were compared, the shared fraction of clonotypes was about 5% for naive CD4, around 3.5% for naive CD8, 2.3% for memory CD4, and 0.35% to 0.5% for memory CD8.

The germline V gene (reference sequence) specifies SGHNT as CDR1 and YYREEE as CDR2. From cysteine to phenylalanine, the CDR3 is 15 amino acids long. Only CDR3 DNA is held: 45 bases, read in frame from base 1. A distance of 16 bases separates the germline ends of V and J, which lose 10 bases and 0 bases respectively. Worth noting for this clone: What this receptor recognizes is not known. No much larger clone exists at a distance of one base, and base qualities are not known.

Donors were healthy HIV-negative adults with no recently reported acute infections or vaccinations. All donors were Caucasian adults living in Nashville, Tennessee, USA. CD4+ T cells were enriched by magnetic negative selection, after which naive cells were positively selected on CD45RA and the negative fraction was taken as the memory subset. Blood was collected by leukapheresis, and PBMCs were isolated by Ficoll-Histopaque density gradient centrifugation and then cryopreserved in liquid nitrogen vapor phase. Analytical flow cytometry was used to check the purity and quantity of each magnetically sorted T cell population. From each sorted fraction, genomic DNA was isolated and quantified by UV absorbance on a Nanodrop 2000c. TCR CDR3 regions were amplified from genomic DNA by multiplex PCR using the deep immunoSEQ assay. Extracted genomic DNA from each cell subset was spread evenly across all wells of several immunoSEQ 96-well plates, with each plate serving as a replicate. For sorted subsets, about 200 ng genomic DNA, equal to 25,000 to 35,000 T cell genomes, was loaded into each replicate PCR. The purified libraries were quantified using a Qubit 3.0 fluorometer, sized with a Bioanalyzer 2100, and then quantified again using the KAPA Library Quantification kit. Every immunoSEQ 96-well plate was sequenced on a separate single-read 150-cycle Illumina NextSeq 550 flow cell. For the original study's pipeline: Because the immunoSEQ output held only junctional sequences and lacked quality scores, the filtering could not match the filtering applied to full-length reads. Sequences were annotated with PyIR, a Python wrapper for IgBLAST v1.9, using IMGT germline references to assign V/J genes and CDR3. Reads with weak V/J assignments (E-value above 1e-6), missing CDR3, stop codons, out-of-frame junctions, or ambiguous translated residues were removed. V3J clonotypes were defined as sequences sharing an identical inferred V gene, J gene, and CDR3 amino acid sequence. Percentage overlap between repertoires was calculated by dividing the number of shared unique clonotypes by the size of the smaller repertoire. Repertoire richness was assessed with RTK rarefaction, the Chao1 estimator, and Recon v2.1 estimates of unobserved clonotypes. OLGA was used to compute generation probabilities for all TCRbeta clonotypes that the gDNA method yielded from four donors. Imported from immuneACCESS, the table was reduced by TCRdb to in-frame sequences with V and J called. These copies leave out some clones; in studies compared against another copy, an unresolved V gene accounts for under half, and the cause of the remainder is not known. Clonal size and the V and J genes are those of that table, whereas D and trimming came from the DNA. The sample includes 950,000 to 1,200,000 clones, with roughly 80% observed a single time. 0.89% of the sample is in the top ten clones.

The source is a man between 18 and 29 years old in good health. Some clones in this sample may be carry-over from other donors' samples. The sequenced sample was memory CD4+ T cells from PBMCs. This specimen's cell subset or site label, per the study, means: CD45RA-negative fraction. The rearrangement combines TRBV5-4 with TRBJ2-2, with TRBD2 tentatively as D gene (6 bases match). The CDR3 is CAGGAVAANTGELFF. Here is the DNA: TGTGCCGGAGGGGCTGTCGCGGCGAACACCGGGGAGCTGTTTTTT.